These 16 T cell receptor beta chains share one sample of origin, sequenced in a study of T cell changes during pregnancy in multiple sclerosis. Here immunoSEQ multiplex PCR was the method, and the copy in TCRdb shows in-frame clones only, minus some. The sample shows roughly 100,000 clones, under 95% of them seen only once. Sequenced material: peripheral blood, taken after pregnancy. Receptors were obtained from a female donor with multiple sclerosis, enrolled in a pregnancy study.

The chain's CDR3 is CASSTSGRTDTQYF. Written as DNA, the CDR3 is TGTGCCAGCAGTACTAGCGGGCGCACAGATACGCAGTATTTT. This chain joins TRBV2 and TRBJ2-3; 9 bases match TRBD2. This CDR3 is 14 amino acids long. J was trimmed by 1 base and V by 5 bases; bases with no gene match: 1. Germline V gene lookup returns CDR1 SNHLY and CDR2 FYNNEI.

This clone was seen more than once but under ten times. The rearrangement joins TRBV7-2 to TRBJ1-5; 7 positions match TRBD1. V was clipped by 1 base and J by 1 base; unmatched bases: 7. In germline, CDR1 is SGHTA, CDR2 FQGNSA. CDR3 length equals 17 residues. The CDR3 region is CASSLEGRQGSNQPQHF. The CDR3 coding sequence is TGTGCCAGCAGCTTAGAGGGGCGACAGGGCAGCAATCAGCCCCAGCATTTT.

The chain has TRBV2 and TRBJ2-7; the match to TRBD2 covers 8 bases. Germline lookup yields CDR1 SNHLY and CDR2 FYNNEI. V lost 6 bases and J lost 5; bases outside the gene matches: 18. The CDR3 has 17 residues. The CDR3 sequence: CASSPPFPGGATNEQYF. DNA for the CDR3: TGTGCCAGCAGCCCACCCTTTCCCGGGGGGGCCACTAACGAGCAGTACTTC.

The genes are TRBV7-9 and TRBJ2-3, with a tentative D call TRBD1 (5 bases). Germline CDR1 SEHNR, CDR2 FQNEAQ (reference sequence). This CDR3 has 13 residues. V was trimmed by 0 bases and J by 5 bases, leaving 6 bases between them. The CDR3 coding sequence is TGTGCCAGCAGCTTAGCCCAGGGAGATACGCAGTATTTT. It is translated as CASSLAQGDTQYF.

The gene calls are TRBV5-1 and TRBJ2-3; the match to TRBD1 covers 7 bases. From germline, CDR1 is SGHRS and CDR2 YFSETQ. V lost 0 bases, J lost 5 bases, and 6 bases stayed unmatched. The CDR3 sequence is 15 residues long. CDR3 in DNA: TGCGCCAGCAGCTTGGGACAGGGAAGTGGAGATACGCAGTATTTT. Amino acids: CASSLGQGSGDTQYF. Supplemented by reference TRBV5-1 and TRBJ2-3, the full variable domain reads KAGVTQTPRYLIKTRGQQVTLSCSPISGHRSVSWYQQTPGQGLQFLFEYFSETQRNKGNFPGRFSGRQFSNSRSEMNVSTLELGDSALYLCASSLGQGSGDTQYFGPGTRLTVL.

The chain has TRBV19 and TRBJ1-2; no clear D. In germline, CDR1 is LNHDA, CDR2 SQIVND (reference sequence). Trimming cost V 1 base and J 2 bases, with 8 bases left between them. The CDR3 is made up of 14 amino acids. CDR3 in amino acids: CASSIATPNYGYTF. CDR3 DNA: TGTGCCAGTAGTATAGCTACGCCCAACTATGGCTACACCTTC. The full variable domain, with the rest looked up from reference TRBV19 and TRBJ1-2, is DGGITQSPKYLFRKEGQNVTLSCEQNLNHDAMYWYRQDPGQGLRLIYYSQIVNDFQKGDIAEGYSVSREKKESFPLTVTSAQKNPTAFYLCASSIATPNYGYTFGSGTRLTVV.

The CDR3 sequence: CAWDLSFSRDSPLHF. In DNA form, the CDR3 reads TGTGCCTGGGATCTATCGTTCTCCAGGGATTCACCCCTCCACTTT. The rearrangement links TRBV30 to TRBJ1-6; D might be TRBD1 (5 bases). Per the germline V gene, CDR1 is GTSNPN and CDR2 is SVGIG (reference sequence). Trimming left V 5 bases short and J 8 bases short, with 19 bases between. The CDR3 spans 15 residues.

V and J are TRBV6-1 and TRBJ1-2; D not resolved. Germline CDR1 and CDR2: MNHNS and SASEGT. V dropped 0 bases and J dropped 8 bases, with 13 bases sitting between them. The CDR3 totals 14 residues. CDR3 residues: CASSEAQGRKGYTF. CDR3 coding DNA: TGTGCCAGCAGTGAAGCTCAAGGCAGGAAGGGCTACACCTTC.

The chain is built from TRBV5-6 and TRBJ1-6; the match to TRBD1 covers 9 bases. The trim removed 1 base at V and 11 bases at J, leaving 10 bases unmatched. In germline, CDR1 is SGHDT, CDR2 YYEEEE. The CDR3 spans 16 residues. CDR3 in amino acids: CASSLFLQGAGTPLHF. The CDR3 nucleotides read TGTGCCAGCAGCTTGTTTCTACAGGGGGCCGGTACACCCCTCCACTTT. The complete variable domain, with remaining parts taken from reference TRBV5-6 and TRBJ1-6, reads DAGVTQSPTHLIKTRGQQVTLRCSPKSGHDTVSWYQQALGQGPQFIFQYYEEEERQRGNFPDRFSGHQFPNYSSELNVNALLLGDSALYLCASSLFLQGAGTPLHFGNGTRLTVT.

The gene calls are TRBV7-8 and TRBJ1-3; D is unclear. Germline assignment: CDR1 SGHVS and CDR2 FQNEAQ. The CDR3 consists of 14 residues. V was cut by 2 bases and J by 0 bases, with 5 bases left in between. DNA for the CDR3: TGTGCCAGCAGCTTATCTCCCTCTGGAAACACCATATATTTT. Translating it yields CASSLSPSGNTIYF.

The chain carries TRBV7-2 and TRBJ2-1; a weak D match, TRBD2 (6 bases). Germline assignment: CDR1 SGHTA and CDR2 FQGNSA. There are 16 residues in the CDR3. The V and J ends lost 1 base and 10 bases respectively, with 20 bases between them. CDR3 DNA: TGTGCCAGCAGCTTAGGGGTTAGCGGCCCCGGTGGGGAGCAGTTCTTC. Its translation: CASSLGVSGPGGEQFF.

The J gene is TRBJ1-6, the V gene TRBV11-2; the D gene is possibly TRBD1 (5 bases). Per the germline V gene, CDR1 is SGHAT and CDR2 is FQNNGV. This CDR3 has 16 residues. V was clipped by 1 base and J by 6 bases, with 13 bases between them. The CDR3: CASSLGVGGGNSPLHF. The CDR3 bases are TGTGCCAGCAGCTTAGGGGTCGGGGGGGGTAATTCACCCCTCCACTTT.

This sequence joins TRBV5-4 and TRBJ1-6, with TRBD1 identical over 7 bases. Germline CDR1 SGHNT, CDR2 YYREEE (reference sequence). With V trimmed by 0 bases and J by 8 bases, 2 bases remained unmatched. The CDR3 has 14 amino acids. Here the CDR3 DNA reads TGTGCCAGCAGCTTGGGAGACAGGGATTCACCCCTCCACTTT. It yields the protein CASSLGDRDSPLHF.

The rearrangement joins TRBV5-4 to TRBJ2-2; perhaps TRBD2 as D (5 bases). Deletions cut 2 bases from V and 2 bases from J, with 10 bases between. Germline V gene data show CDR1 as SGHNT and CDR2 as YYREEE (reference sequence). The CDR3 totals 15 residues. CDR3 bases: TGTGCCAGCAGCTTATCGGGGTCTAACACCGGGGAGCTGTTTTTT. It encodes CASSLSGSNTGELFF.

This chain uses TRBV6-1 with TRBJ1-5; 7 positions agree with TRBD1. Germline V gene sequence: CDR1 MNHNS, CDR2 SASEGT. Trimming removed 1 base from V and 7 bases from J; junction bases left unmatched: 7. The CDR3 loop spans 15 amino acids. The CDR3 DNA is TGTGCCAGCAGTGAAGGCTTAGGGGGCCCCCAGCCCCAGCATTTT. Amino acids: CASSEGLGGPQPQHF.

This rearrangement joins TRBV7-9 to TRBJ1-1; D is undetermined. This CDR3 is built from 13 residues. Germline V gives CDR1 SEHNR, CDR2 FQNEAQ (reference sequence). The germline V and J ends were trimmed by 5 bases and 1 base, with 8 bases remaining between them. The CDR3 DNA is TGTGCCAGCAGCCGGTCGAGGAACACTGAAGCTTTCTTT. It yields the protein CASSRSRNTEAFF.